The T cell receptor (beta chain) under discussion was sequenced for a study of shared clonotypes between healthy human individuals. The CDR3 runs 15 residues. V lost 3 bases, J lost 5 bases, and 10 bases stayed unmatched. Germline V CDR1 and CDR2: SGDLS, YYNGEE. Original processing methods: Filtering differed for immunoSEQ, which gave only junction sequences without quality scores. Measured with immunoSEQ multiplex PCR; TCRdb has only the in-frame clones, and not every one. V and J calls and clone size come straight from that table; D and trimming were deduced from the DNA. The table has 2,500,000 or so clones, around 90% seen once; the top ten hold about 0.13%.

Specimen: naive CD4+ T cells sorted from blood. The sample's subset: CD45RA+ positively selected. This clonotype was sampled from a man aged 18 to 29 in good health. The V gene is TRBV9, the J gene TRBJ2-7, with 8 bases aligning to TRBD2. The CDR3 loop reads CASSATPSGSDEQYF. CDR3 DNA sequence: TGTGCCAGCAGCGCCACCCCCAGCGGGAGCGACGAGCAGTACTTC.